This entry is about one TCR beta chain. Its antigen remains unidentified. The data were taken from a study of T cells after posttransplantation cyclophosphamide. A marrow graft followed busulfan-fludarabine conditioning, with cyclophosphamide on days +3 and +4. The V and J ends lost 4 bases and 7 bases, in that order; junction bases with no gene match: 8. CDR3 length equals 14 residues. The germline V gene encodes CDR1 ENHRY and CDR2 SYGVKD. Libraries were prepared by immunoSEQ multiplex PCR; TCRdb keeps only in-frame clonotypes and omits some of them. This sample has some 10,000 clones; roughly 80% occur once, and the top ten carry roughly 5.2%. The study, taken as a whole, reports: Blood and skin or GI T cell repertoires showed limited TRB overlap. Recipient CMV seropositivity and CMV reactivation strongly tracked TRB clonality. Later post-transplant blood repertoires were often dominated by donor CD8+ memory clones.

The sample here was PBMCs, taken after allogeneic stem cell transplant with posttransplant cyclophosphamide. The sequence derives from a female patient aged 50-59 years who received an allogeneic stem cell transplant from a related donor, was CMV-positive, and had no GVHD. The T cells may partly be graft donor cells. V usage is TRBV10-3 and J usage is TRBJ2-7; 9 bases are shared with TRBD1. CDR3 sequence (DNA): TGTGCCATCAGTGTGATGACAGGGGGAAAGGAGCAGTACTTC. Its protein product is CAISVMTGGKEQYF.